These T cell receptor beta chains were read from a single sample in a study of vaccination and CD4 T cells after COVID-19. Which antigens these TCRs recognize remains unknown. One entry per CDR3 protein results from TCRdb running MiXCR on the PCR reads. This sample has around 5,000 distinct CDR3 sequences, with about three fifths found just once. Material: CD4+ T cells from blood, cultured in vitro. The receptors originated from a human donor in good health. CDR3s include the opening cysteine and the closing phenylalanine or tryptophan. Fields, in order: V gene, J gene, D gene, clone size, CDR3 DNA, CDR3 protein. The D gene is left open where the match is weak. A clone size is listed for some rows: how often the clone was seen (once, few, many), or a class if it is expanded.

v_call: TRBV20-1
j_call: TRBJ2-1
d_call: TRBD2
clone_size: medium-sized
cdr3_nt: TGCAGTGCTAGGTCGACCAACGGGGGGAGTTGGAATGAGCAGTTCTTC
cdr3_aa: CSARSTNGGSWNEQFF

v_call: TRBV6-1
j_call: TRBJ1-2
d_call: -
clone_size: -
cdr3_nt: TGTGCCAGTAGCAGGGTTGCTAACTATGGCTACACCTTC
cdr3_aa: CASSRVANYGYTF

v_call: TRBV19
j_call: TRBJ2-2
d_call: TRBD1
clone_size: -
cdr3_nt: TGTGCCAGTAGTATCCTTCAGGGGGCGAACACCGGGGAGCTGTTTTTT
cdr3_aa: CASSILQGANTGELFF

v_call: TRBV27
j_call: TRBJ2-7
d_call: TRBD2
clone_size: -
cdr3_nt: TGTGCCAGCAGTCCTTGGACTAGCGGGATTTTCGAGCAGTACTTC
cdr3_aa: CASSPWTSGIFEQYF

v_call: TRBV6-1
j_call: TRBJ2-2
d_call: TRBD1
clone_size: -
cdr3_nt: TGTGCCAGCAGCTATCGTCAGGGGGCGGGCACCGGGGAGCTGTTTTTT
cdr3_aa: CASSYRQGAGTGELFF

v_call: TRBV2
j_call: TRBJ1-5
d_call: -
clone_size: few
cdr3_nt: TGTGCCAGCAGTGAACCAGGCAAGAGGGATCAGCCCCAGCATTTT
cdr3_aa: CASSEPGKRDQPQHF

v_call: TRBV10-3
j_call: TRBJ1-4
d_call: TRBD1
clone_size: -
cdr3_nt: TGTGCCATCAGTCCGAGACAGGGTAATGAAAAACTGTTTTTT
cdr3_aa: CAISPRQGNEKLFF

v_call: TRBV6-5
j_call: TRBJ2-7
d_call: -
clone_size: -
cdr3_nt: TGTGCCAGCAGTTACTCGGGGGACTCCTCCTACGAGCAGTACTTC
cdr3_aa: CASSYSGDSSYEQYF

v_call: TRBV19
j_call: TRBJ2-2
d_call: TRBD1
clone_size: -
cdr3_nt: TGTGCCAGTAACTCCCTACGGGCAGGGGGCACCGGGGAGCTGTTTTTT
cdr3_aa: CASNSLRAGGTGELFF

v_call: TRBV6-5
j_call: TRBJ1-6
d_call: -
clone_size: once
cdr3_nt: TGTGCCAGCAGTTACGGTCAGAGCTCCTATAATTCACCCCTCCACTTT
cdr3_aa: CASSYGQSSYNSPLHF

v_call: TRBV7-6
j_call: TRBJ2-2
d_call: TRBD1
clone_size: -
cdr3_nt: TGTGCCAGCAGCCGGACAGGGAAAGATACCGGGGAGCTGTTTTTT
cdr3_aa: CASSRTGKDTGELFF

v_call: TRBV11-2
j_call: TRBJ2-7
d_call: -
clone_size: -
cdr3_nt: TGTGCCAGCAGCTTAGACCGGGGAACCCCCTACGAGCAGTACTTC
cdr3_aa: CASSLDRGTPYEQYF

v_call: TRBV19
j_call: TRBJ1-2
d_call: TRBD1
clone_size: once
cdr3_nt: TGTGCCAGTAATCTTCGGACAGGGGGGGGCCATGGCTACACCTTC
cdr3_aa: CASNLRTGGGHGYTF

v_call: TRBV5-1
j_call: TRBJ2-2
d_call: -
clone_size: -
cdr3_nt: TGCGCCAGCAGCTTGGTGTTGTCCACCGGGGAGCTGTTTTTT
cdr3_aa: CASSLVLSTGELFF

v_call: TRBV6-4
j_call: TRBJ1-1
d_call: -
clone_size: -
cdr3_nt: TGTGCCAGCAGTGACCGGGGTGGCGATGAAGCTTTCTTT
cdr3_aa: CASSDRGGDEAFF

v_call: TRBV15
j_call: TRBJ2-3
d_call: TRBD1
clone_size: -
cdr3_nt: TGTGCCACCAGCAGGACTGGGACAGGCCTCACAGATACGCAGTATTTT
cdr3_aa: CATSRTGTGLTDTQYF

v_call: TRBV2
j_call: TRBJ2-1
d_call: -
clone_size: -
cdr3_nt: TGTGCCAGCAATCTGATCCTTGGTGAGCAGTTCTTC
cdr3_aa: CASNLILGEQFF

v_call: TRBV7-8
j_call: TRBJ1-2
d_call: TRBD1
clone_size: -
cdr3_nt: TGTGCCAGCAGCGGGGACAGGGGCGGCTACACCTTC
cdr3_aa: CASSGDRGGYTF

v_call: TRBV20-1
j_call: TRBJ1-2
d_call: -
clone_size: -
cdr3_nt: TGCAGTGCAGATCAACAGGCCGGACTCTATGGCTACACCTTC
cdr3_aa: CSADQQAGLYGYTF

v_call: TRBV20-1
j_call: TRBJ2-5
d_call: -
clone_size: few
cdr3_nt: TGCAGTGCTAGAGACCCTGGGACCCAGTACTTC
cdr3_aa: CSARDPGTQYF

v_call: TRBV6-5
j_call: TRBJ2-5
d_call: -
clone_size: once
cdr3_nt: TGTGCCAGCAGTTACCCCGACGGACTTCAAGCAACCCAGTACTTC
cdr3_aa: CASSYPDGLQATQYF

v_call: TRBV10-3
j_call: TRBJ2-5
d_call: -
clone_size: medium-sized
cdr3_nt: TGTGCCATCAGTGAGCCGGGGGAGACCCAGTACTTC
cdr3_aa: CAISEPGETQYF

v_call: TRBV9
j_call: TRBJ1-1
d_call: TRBD1
clone_size: -
cdr3_nt: TGTGCCAGCAGCGAGCAACACCAAAAACGACAGGGGATTGAAGCTTTCTTT
cdr3_aa: CASSEQHQKRQGIEAFF